A selection of T cell receptor beta chains follows, all from one sample in a study of graft-versus-host responses after intestinal transplantation. Their specific antigens are unknown. TCRdb's table, derived via immunoSEQ multiplex PCR, lists solely in-frame clones and lacks some. Of around 130,000 clones listed, approximately 92% were seen once; the top ten hold around 0.15%. Here the sequenced sample was unstimulated CD4+ T cells sorted from spleen or lymph node cells, taken before intestinal transplant. The receptors shown here come from a human donor who received an intestinal transplant. The CDR3 runs from the conserved cysteine through the conserved F or W. Fields, in order: clone size, D gene, V gene, CDR3 length, J gene, CDR3 protein, CDR3 DNA. D genes are given only for firm matches. Some rows mark clone size as missing; the rest say once, few, many or name a class of expanded clone.

clone_size: .
d_call: TRBD2
v_call: TRBV27
cdr3_length: 14
j_call: TRBJ2-2
cdr3_aa: CASSFWGRAGELFF
cdr3_nt: TGTGCCAGCAGTTTCTGGGGGAGGGCCGGGGAGCTGTTTTTT

clone_size: .
d_call: .
v_call: TRBV5-1
cdr3_length: 17
j_call: TRBJ2-3
cdr3_aa: CASSLVPPGDFTDTQYF
cdr3_nt: TGCGCCAGCAGCTTGGTCCCACCGGGGGACTTCACAGATACGCAGTATTTT

clone_size: .
d_call: .
v_call: TRBV12-5
cdr3_length: 12
j_call: TRBJ1-5
cdr3_aa: CASGFPQGTQHF
cdr3_nt: TGTGCTAGTGGTTTCCCTCAGGGGACCCAGCATTTT

clone_size: .
d_call: TRBD2
v_call: TRBV29-1
cdr3_length: 15
j_call: TRBJ2-2
cdr3_aa: CSVFPGLAGSGELFF
cdr3_nt: TGCAGCGTATTTCCGGGACTAGCGGGCTCCGGGGAGCTGTTTTTT

clone_size: .
d_call: .
v_call: TRBV19
cdr3_length: 14
j_call: TRBJ2-3
cdr3_aa: CASSAQKGGGTQYF
cdr3_nt: TGTGCCAGTAGTGCGCAAAAGGGAGGGGGCACGCAGTATTTT

clone_size: .
d_call: TRBD2
v_call: TRBV6-5
cdr3_length: 16
j_call: TRBJ2-7
cdr3_aa: CASSYGSGGLHYEQYF
cdr3_nt: TGTGCCAGCAGTTACGGTAGCGGGGGGCTTCACTACGAGCAGTACTTC

clone_size: .
d_call: .
v_call: TRBV18
cdr3_length: 13
j_call: TRBJ2-3
cdr3_aa: CASSPPSTDTQYF
cdr3_nt: TGTGCCAGCTCACCTCCTAGCACAGATACGCAGTATTTT

clone_size: .
d_call: TRBD2
v_call: TRBV6-1
cdr3_length: 13
j_call: TRBJ2-5
cdr3_aa: CASTSGGVKAQYF
cdr3_nt: TGTGCCAGCACAAGCGGGGGGGTCAAGGCCCAGTACTTC

clone_size: .
d_call: .
v_call: TRBV10-3
cdr3_length: 15
j_call: TRBJ2-7
cdr3_aa: CAISESGGIPSEQYF
cdr3_nt: TGTGCCATCAGTGAGTCAGGGGGAATTCCTTCCGAGCAGTACTTC

clone_size: .
d_call: TRBD1
v_call: TRBV23-1
cdr3_length: 14
j_call: TRBJ2-7
cdr3_aa: CASSPRQGPYEQYF
cdr3_nt: TGCGCCAGCAGCCCCCGACAGGGCCCCTACGAGCAGTACTTC

clone_size: few
d_call: .
v_call: TRBV19
cdr3_length: 14
j_call: TRBJ1-2
cdr3_aa: CASSMGSGEDGYTF
cdr3_nt: TGTGCCAGTAGTATGGGTTCAGGGGAGGATGGCTACACCTTC

clone_size: .
d_call: .
v_call: TRBV6-6
cdr3_length: 14
j_call: TRBJ1-2
cdr3_aa: CASSYSSRREGYTF
cdr3_nt: TGTGCCAGCAGTTACTCGAGTAGGAGGGAAGGCTACACCTTC

clone_size: .
d_call: .
v_call: TRBV10-3
cdr3_length: 14
j_call: TRBJ1-2
cdr3_aa: CAFSEGVVGYGYTF
cdr3_nt: TGTGCCTTCTCAGAAGGGGTCGTGGGCTATGGCTACACCTTC

clone_size: .
d_call: .
v_call: TRBV5-1
cdr3_length: 13
j_call: TRBJ1-4
cdr3_aa: CASSQITGEKLFF
cdr3_nt: TGCGCCAGCAGCCAAATCACGGGTGAAAAACTGTTTTTT

clone_size: .
d_call: .
v_call: TRBV25-1
cdr3_length: 16
j_call: TRBJ2-1
cdr3_aa: CASSDGAAGYKYEQFF
cdr3_nt: TGTGCCAGCAGTGACGGGGCGGCGGGGTACAAGTATGAGCAGTTCTTC

clone_size: .
d_call: .
v_call: TRBV5-4
cdr3_length: 13
j_call: TRBJ1-1
cdr3_aa: CASSLETGNEAFF
cdr3_nt: TGTGCCAGCAGCTTGGAAACAGGGAATGAAGCTTTCTTT

clone_size: .
d_call: .
v_call: TRBV5-5
cdr3_length: 15
j_call: TRBJ1-1
cdr3_aa: CASSLVGGKGTEAFF
cdr3_nt: TGTGCCAGCAGCTTGGTAGGGGGTAAGGGAACTGAAGCTTTCTTT

clone_size: .
d_call: .
v_call: TRBV27
cdr3_length: 16
j_call: TRBJ1-1
cdr3_aa: CASSRWSGTTNTEAFF
cdr3_nt: TGTGCCAGCAGTCGGTGGTCTGGTACCACTAACACTGAAGCTTTCTTT

clone_size: .
d_call: .
v_call: TRBV5-1
cdr3_length: 13
j_call: TRBJ1-1
cdr3_aa: CASSLNPGTEAFF
cdr3_nt: TGCGCCAGCAGCTTAAATCCGGGGACTGAAGCTTTCTTT

clone_size: .
d_call: TRBD1
v_call: TRBV2
cdr3_length: 15
j_call: TRBJ2-7
cdr3_aa: CASSDGTGLSYEQYF
cdr3_nt: TGTGCCAGCAGTGATGGGACAGGGTTATCCTACGAGCAGTACTTC

clone_size: .
d_call: TRBD1
v_call: TRBV5-1
cdr3_length: 16
j_call: TRBJ1-1
cdr3_aa: CASSLGGTGGFGEAFF
cdr3_nt: TGCGCCAGCAGCTTGGGCGGGACAGGGGGGTTCGGTGAAGCTTTCTTT

clone_size: .
d_call: TRBD1
v_call: TRBV2
cdr3_length: 15
j_call: TRBJ1-6
cdr3_aa: CASSDPGTGNSPLHF
cdr3_nt: TGTGCCAGCAGCGACCCCGGGACAGGCAATTCACCCCTCCACTTT

clone_size: .
d_call: TRBD2
v_call: TRBV5-1
cdr3_length: 15
j_call: TRBJ2-1
cdr3_aa: CASSPAGGRESEQFF
cdr3_nt: TGCGCCAGCAGCCCAGCGGGGGGCAGGGAGAGTGAGCAGTTCTTC

clone_size: .
d_call: .
v_call: TRBV5-4
cdr3_length: 14
j_call: TRBJ1-2
cdr3_aa: CASSLRGADYGYTF
cdr3_nt: TGTGCCAGCAGCTTGAGAGGGGCAGACTATGGCTACACCTTC

clone_size: .
d_call: .
v_call: TRBV4-1
cdr3_length: 15
j_call: TRBJ1-2
cdr3_aa: CASSQVAGMNYGYTF
cdr3_nt: TGCGCCAGCAGCCAAGTCGCAGGGATGAACTATGGCTACACCTTC

clone_size: .
d_call: .
v_call: TRBV4-2
cdr3_length: 16
j_call: TRBJ2-5
cdr3_aa: CASSQGDWGGRETQYF
cdr3_nt: TGTGCCAGCAGCCAAGGTGACTGGGGGGGCCGAGAGACCCAGTACTTC

clone_size: once
d_call: TRBD1
v_call: TRBV19
cdr3_length: 15
j_call: TRBJ1-6
cdr3_aa: CASSTGAGGNSPLHF
cdr3_nt: TGTGCCAGTAGTACCGGCGCAGGGGGCAATTCACCCCTCCACTTT

clone_size: .
d_call: .
v_call: TRBV6-5
cdr3_length: 13
j_call: TRBJ1-1
cdr3_aa: CASSGTPGTMAFF
cdr3_nt: TGTGCCAGCAGTGGGACTCCGGGGACTATGGCTTTCTTT

clone_size: .
d_call: .
v_call: TRBV10-3
cdr3_length: 15
j_call: TRBJ2-3
cdr3_aa: CAISEPLVLVDTQYF
cdr3_nt: TGTGCCATCAGTGAGCCACTAGTTTTGGTAGATACGCAGTATTTT

clone_size: .
d_call: .
v_call: TRBV5-1
cdr3_length: 13
j_call: TRBJ2-5
cdr3_aa: CASSLGQGGTQYF
cdr3_nt: TGCGCCAGCAGCTTGGGACAGGGAGGGACCCAGTACTTC

clone_size: .
d_call: .
v_call: TRBV5-1
cdr3_length: 18
j_call: TRBJ2-2
cdr3_aa: CASSLERGALWITGELFF
cdr3_nt: TGCGCCAGCAGCTTGGAACGGGGGGCCCTTTGGATCACCGGGGAGCTGTTTTTT

clone_size: .
d_call: .
v_call: TRBV5-4
cdr3_length: 16
j_call: TRBJ1-2
cdr3_aa: CASSLDPGPTNYGYTF
cdr3_nt: TGTGCCAGCAGCTTGGACCCGGGACCCACTAACTATGGCTACACCTTC

clone_size: .
d_call: .
v_call: TRBV2
cdr3_length: 11
j_call: TRBJ1-1
cdr3_aa: CASSEGGRAFF
cdr3_nt: TGTGCCAGCAGTGAGGGAGGAAGAGCTTTCTTT

clone_size: .
d_call: TRBD2
v_call: TRBV5-1
cdr3_length: 16
j_call: TRBJ2-1
cdr3_aa: CASSLGGSGGSSEQFF
cdr3_nt: TGCGCCAGCAGCTTGGGGGGTAGCGGGGGTAGTAGTGAGCAGTTCTTC

clone_size: .
d_call: .
v_call: TRBV29-1
cdr3_length: 14
j_call: TRBJ2-3
cdr3_aa: CSVEDTAYRDTQYF
cdr3_nt: TGCAGCGTTGAGGACACCGCCTACAGAGATACGCAGTATTTT

clone_size: .
d_call: TRBD1
v_call: TRBV5-1
cdr3_length: 15
j_call: TRBJ2-1
cdr3_aa: CASSPTGESYNEQFF
cdr3_nt: TGCGCCAGCAGTCCGACAGGGGAATCCTACAATGAGCAGTTCTTC

clone_size: .
d_call: TRBD1
v_call: TRBV7-2
cdr3_length: 15
j_call: TRBJ1-2
cdr3_aa: CASSPGTGGIYGYTF
cdr3_nt: TGTGCCAGCAGCCCGGGGACAGGGGGCATCTATGGCTACACCTTC

clone_size: .
d_call: TRBD1
v_call: TRBV7-8
cdr3_length: 14
j_call: TRBJ1-4
cdr3_aa: CASRDSGTGEKLFF
cdr3_nt: TGTGCCAGCAGAGACTCCGGGACAGGTGAAAAACTGTTTTTT

clone_size: .
d_call: .
v_call: TRBV2
cdr3_length: 15
j_call: TRBJ1-6
cdr3_aa: CASSEVSSYNSPLHF
cdr3_nt: TGTGCCAGCAGTGAAGTCAGCTCCTATAATTCACCCCTCCACTTT

clone_size: .
d_call: TRBD1
v_call: TRBV10-2
cdr3_length: 15
j_call: TRBJ2-5
cdr3_aa: CASRPDRGSQETQYF
cdr3_nt: TGCGCCAGCAGGCCAGACAGGGGGTCACAAGAGACCCAGTACTTC

clone_size: .
d_call: TRBD1
v_call: TRBV9
cdr3_length: 16
j_call: TRBJ2-1
cdr3_aa: CASSVVGTGGRNEQFF
cdr3_nt: TGTGCCAGCAGCGTAGTAGGGACAGGGGGTCGGAATGAGCAGTTCTTC

clone_size: .
d_call: .
v_call: TRBV5-5
cdr3_length: 14
j_call: TRBJ2-1
cdr3_aa: CASSLAAGEDEQFF
cdr3_nt: TGTGCCAGCAGCTTGGCGGCAGGGGAGGATGAGCAGTTCTTC

clone_size: .
d_call: .
v_call: TRBV10-2
cdr3_length: 14
j_call: TRBJ1-2
cdr3_aa: CASSPLSRQYGYTF
cdr3_nt: TGCGCCAGCAGTCCCCTCTCTAGACAGTATGGCTACACCTTC

clone_size: .
d_call: TRBD1
v_call: TRBV25-1
cdr3_length: 16
j_call: TRBJ2-2
cdr3_aa: CASSERGRQHTGELFF
cdr3_nt: TGTGCCAGCAGTGAAAGGGGGCGACAACACACCGGGGAGCTGTTTTTT

clone_size: .
d_call: .
v_call: TRBV19
cdr3_length: 16
j_call: TRBJ2-3
cdr3_aa: CASSHPGGDRVYTQYF
cdr3_nt: TGTGCCAGTAGCCACCCGGGGGGGGACAGGGTTTATACGCAGTATTTT

clone_size: .
d_call: TRBD1
v_call: TRBV6-6
cdr3_length: 16
j_call: TRBJ1-5
cdr3_aa: CASRDRQGSSNQPQHF
cdr3_nt: TGTGCCAGCAGAGATCGACAGGGTAGTAGCAATCAGCCCCAGCATTTT

clone_size: once
d_call: .
v_call: TRBV11-3
cdr3_length: 14
j_call: TRBJ2-7
cdr3_aa: CASSSAARAYEQYF
cdr3_nt: TGTGCCAGCAGCTCGGCAGCCAGGGCCTACGAGCAGTACTTC

clone_size: .
d_call: .
v_call: TRBV7-8
cdr3_length: 16
j_call: TRBJ2-1
cdr3_aa: CASSLEGRAVILEQFF
cdr3_nt: TGTGCCAGCAGCTTAGAAGGCCGGGCTGTAATATTAGAGCAGTTCTTC

clone_size: .
d_call: .
v_call: TRBV29-1
cdr3_length: 11
j_call: TRBJ1-1
cdr3_aa: CSVAGHTEAFF
cdr3_nt: TGCAGCGTTGCCGGACACACTGAAGCTTTCTTT

clone_size: .
d_call: TRBD2
v_call: TRBV7-6
cdr3_length: 15
j_call: TRBJ2-1
cdr3_aa: CASSLEPGGAYEQFF
cdr3_nt: TGTGCCAGCAGCTTAGAGCCCGGGGGGGCTTATGAGCAGTTCTTC

clone_size: .
d_call: .
v_call: TRBV25-1
cdr3_length: 12
j_call: TRBJ1-1
cdr3_aa: CASRGFRTEAFF
cdr3_nt: TGTGCCAGCAGGGGGTTTAGGACTGAAGCTTTCTTT

clone_size: .
d_call: .
v_call: TRBV7-3
cdr3_length: 15
j_call: TRBJ1-6
cdr3_aa: CASSLWASRDSPLHF
cdr3_nt: TGTGCCAGCAGCTTATGGGCGTCCCGAGATTCACCCCTCCACTTT

clone_size: .
d_call: TRBD1
v_call: TRBV6-5
cdr3_length: 11
j_call: TRBJ2-7
cdr3_aa: CASDRDYEQYF
cdr3_nt: TGTGCCAGTGACAGGGACTACGAGCAGTACTTC

clone_size: .
d_call: .
v_call: TRBV5-1
cdr3_length: 16
j_call: TRBJ2-4
cdr3_aa: CASSSGTLLAKNIQYF
cdr3_nt: TGCGCCAGCAGCTCCGGGACACTTCTAGCCAAAAACATTCAGTACTTC

clone_size: .
d_call: .
v_call: TRBV5-1
cdr3_length: 13
j_call: TRBJ2-5
cdr3_aa: CASSLGGAQTQYF
cdr3_nt: TGCGCCAGCAGCTTGGGAGGGGCTCAGACCCAGTACTTC

clone_size: .
d_call: TRBD2
v_call: TRBV30
cdr3_length: 14
j_call: TRBJ2-3
cdr3_aa: CAWSPLAGGGTQYF
cdr3_nt: TGTGCCTGGAGTCCCCTAGCGGGGGGCGGTACGCAGTATTTT

clone_size: .
d_call: .
v_call: TRBV7-2
cdr3_length: 15
j_call: TRBJ2-7
cdr3_aa: CASSLDPRPPSEQYF
cdr3_nt: TGTGCCAGCAGCTTAGACCCTAGACCCCCATCGGAGCAGTACTTC

clone_size: .
d_call: TRBD1
v_call: TRBV5-1
cdr3_length: 14
j_call: TRBJ1-5
cdr3_aa: CASSSGQLDQPQHF
cdr3_nt: TGCGCCAGCAGCTCGGGACAGCTGGATCAGCCCCAGCATTTT

clone_size: .
d_call: TRBD1
v_call: TRBV6-5
cdr3_length: 12
j_call: TRBJ2-1
cdr3_aa: CASSQGVNEQFF
cdr3_nt: TGTGCCAGCAGCCAGGGGGTAAATGAGCAGTTCTTC

clone_size: .
d_call: .
v_call: TRBV6-5
cdr3_length: 13
j_call: TRBJ1-2
cdr3_aa: CASSRGLYYGYTF
cdr3_nt: TGTGCCAGCTCACGGGGGCTTTACTATGGCTACACCTTC